A single T cell receptor beta chain is shown here with its context. Its antigen remains unknown. The data stem from a study of response to subunit inactivated influenza vaccine. Study results and caveats: Authors suggested few new T cells are recruited by each seasonal influenza vaccination.

TCRdb used MiXCR to reprocess the RT-PCR reads, holding one entry per CDR3 protein. The sample holds about 700,000 distinct CDR3 sequences, approximately 14% seen once. Trimming stripped 7 bases from V and 0 bases from J, with 13 bases between. In germline, CDR1 is SGHTA, CDR2 FQGNSA. The CDR3 has 14 amino acids. V usage is TRBV7-2 and J usage is TRBJ2-7; D is unclear. The sequences come from PBMCs from blood, collected approximately 15 days before vaccination. The clonotype was recovered from a man in his fifties who received an inactivated influenza vaccine. The CDR3 coding sequence is TGTGCCAGCACCCTCAGGTACAACTCCTACGAGCAGTACTTC. Translating gives CASTLRYNSYEQYF.